The present entry profiles one T cell receptor beta chain with its context. Its antigen remains unknown. Expressed TCRB transcripts were sequenced, since all the RNA that had been isolated was reverse transcribed. Several million reads on average were seen across naive, central memory and regulatory T cell samples. Sequencing was performed with immunoSEQ multiplex PCR; in TCRdb, only in-frame clones are kept and a portion is missing. The data show 300,000 to 400,000 clones, with approximately 11% seen just once and roughly 0.016% held by the top ten. This CDR3 region has 15 residues. The ends lost 4 bases at V and 8 bases at J; junction bases unmatched: 12. Germline assignment: CDR1 KGHSH and CDR2 LQKENI. The sample is drawn from a study of beta chain features in type 1 diabetes. General study points: People with Type 1 diabetes carried modestly yet significantly shorter TCRB CDR3s in all four CD4+ subsets.

The receptor was derived from a woman aged 25 to 39 in good health. Input material: naive CD4+ T cells from blood. The chain has TRBV18 and TRBJ1-1; 8 bases are a match to TRBD1. The CDR3 nucleotides read TGTGCCAGCTCACTAAGACAGGGGACTGTTGGAGAAGCTTTCTTT. Its protein product is CASSLRQGTVGEAFF.